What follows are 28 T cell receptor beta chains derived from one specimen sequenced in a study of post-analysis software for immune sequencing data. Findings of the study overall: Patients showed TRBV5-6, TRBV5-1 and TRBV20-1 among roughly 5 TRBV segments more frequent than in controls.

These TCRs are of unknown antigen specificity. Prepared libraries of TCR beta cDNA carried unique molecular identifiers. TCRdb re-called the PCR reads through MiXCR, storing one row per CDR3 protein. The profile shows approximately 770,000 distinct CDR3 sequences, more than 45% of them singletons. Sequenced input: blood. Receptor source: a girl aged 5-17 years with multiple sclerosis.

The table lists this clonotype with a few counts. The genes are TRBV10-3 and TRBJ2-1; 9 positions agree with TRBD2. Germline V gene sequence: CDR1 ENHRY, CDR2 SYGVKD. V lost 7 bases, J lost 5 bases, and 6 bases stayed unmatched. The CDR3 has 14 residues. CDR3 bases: TGTGCCATCACCTCTAGCGGGACAAACAATGAGCAGTTCTTC. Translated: CAITSSGTNNEQFF.

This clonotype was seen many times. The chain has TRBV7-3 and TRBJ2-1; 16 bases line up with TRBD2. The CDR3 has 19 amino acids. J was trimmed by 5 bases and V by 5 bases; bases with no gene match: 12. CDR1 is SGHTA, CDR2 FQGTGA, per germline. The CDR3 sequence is CASSHSGTSGRAGDNEQFF. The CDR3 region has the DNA TGTGCCAGCAGCCACTCAGGGACTAGCGGGAGGGCCGGGGACAATGAGCAGTTCTTC.

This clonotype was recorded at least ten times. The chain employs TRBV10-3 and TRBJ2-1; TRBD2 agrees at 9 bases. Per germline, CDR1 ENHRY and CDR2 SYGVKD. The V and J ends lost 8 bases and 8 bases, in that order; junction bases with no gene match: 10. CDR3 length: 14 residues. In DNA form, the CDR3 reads TGTGCCATCCTAGCGGGAAAGGGGGGGGATGAGCAGTTCTTC. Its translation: CAILAGKGGDEQFF.

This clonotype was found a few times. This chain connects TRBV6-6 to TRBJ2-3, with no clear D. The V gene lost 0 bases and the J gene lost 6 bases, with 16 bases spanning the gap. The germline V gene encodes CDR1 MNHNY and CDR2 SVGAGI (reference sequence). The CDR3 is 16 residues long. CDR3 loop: CASSYSGSRRLDTQYF. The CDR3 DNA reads TGTGCCAGCAGTTACTCAGGCTCCCGCAGGTTGGATACGCAGTATTTT.

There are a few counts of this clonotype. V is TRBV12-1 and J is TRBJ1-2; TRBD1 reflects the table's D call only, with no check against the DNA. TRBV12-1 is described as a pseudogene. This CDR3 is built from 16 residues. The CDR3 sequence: CASSLIQGSQDYGYTF. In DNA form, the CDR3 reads TGTGCCAGCAGCTTGATACAGGGGAGTCAGGACTATGGCTACACCTTC.

Written as DNA, the CDR3 is TGCAGTGCCGGGGACTCTCCCTACAATGAGCAGTTCTTC. Translating gives CSAGDSPYNEQFF. V gene TRBV20-1 combines with J gene TRBJ2-1; TRBD2 is a possible D gene (6 bases). Germline values: CDR1 DFQATT, CDR2 SNEGSKA (reference sequence). V was shortened by 6 bases and J by 2 bases, with 11 bases between the two germline ends. The CDR3 loop spans 13 amino acids.

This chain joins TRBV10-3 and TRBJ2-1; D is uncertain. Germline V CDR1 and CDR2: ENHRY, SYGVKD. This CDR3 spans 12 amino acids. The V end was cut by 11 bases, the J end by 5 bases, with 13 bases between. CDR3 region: CAVRGVDNEQFF. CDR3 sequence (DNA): TGTGCCGTTCGAGGAGTCGACAATGAGCAGTTCTTC.

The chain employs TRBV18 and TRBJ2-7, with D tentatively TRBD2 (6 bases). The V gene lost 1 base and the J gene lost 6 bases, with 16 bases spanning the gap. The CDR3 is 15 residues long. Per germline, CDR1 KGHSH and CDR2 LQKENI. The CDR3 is CASSPRISGEGEQYF. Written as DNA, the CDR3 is TGTGCCAGCTCACCACGAATCTCGGGAGAAGGCGAGCAGTACTTC.

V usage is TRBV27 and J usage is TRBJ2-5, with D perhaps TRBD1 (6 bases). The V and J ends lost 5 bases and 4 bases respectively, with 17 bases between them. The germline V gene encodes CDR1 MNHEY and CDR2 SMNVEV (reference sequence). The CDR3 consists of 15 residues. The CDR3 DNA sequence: TGTGCCAGCAGTCCCCAACAGGGATTCCCAGAGACCCAGTACTTC. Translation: CASSPQQGFPETQYF.

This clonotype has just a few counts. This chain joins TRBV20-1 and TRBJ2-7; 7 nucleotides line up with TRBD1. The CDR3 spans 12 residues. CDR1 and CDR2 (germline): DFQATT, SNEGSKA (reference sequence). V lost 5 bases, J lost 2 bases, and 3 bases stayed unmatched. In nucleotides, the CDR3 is TGCAGTGCTTGGACAGGCGCCTACGAGCAGTACTTC. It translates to CSAWTGAYEQYF.

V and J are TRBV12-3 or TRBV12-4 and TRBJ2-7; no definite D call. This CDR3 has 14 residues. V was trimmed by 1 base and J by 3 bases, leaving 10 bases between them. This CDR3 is CASSLGGIGYEQYF. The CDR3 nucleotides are TGTGCCAGCAGTTTAGGGGGAATCGGCTACGAGCAGTACTTC.

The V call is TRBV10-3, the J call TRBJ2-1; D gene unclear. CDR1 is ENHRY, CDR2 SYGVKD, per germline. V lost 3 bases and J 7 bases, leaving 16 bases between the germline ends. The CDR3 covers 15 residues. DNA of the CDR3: TGTGCCATCAGTGACACGCGCCCGACTCATAATGAGCAGTTCTTC. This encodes CAISDTRPTHNEQFF.

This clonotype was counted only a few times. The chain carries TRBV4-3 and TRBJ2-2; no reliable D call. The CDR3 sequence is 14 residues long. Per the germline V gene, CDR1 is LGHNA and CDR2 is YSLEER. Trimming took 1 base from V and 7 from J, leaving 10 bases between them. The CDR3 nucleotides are TGCGCCAGCAGCCAAGGATTTTCCGTCGGGGAGCTGTTTTTT. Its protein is CASSQGFSVGELFF.

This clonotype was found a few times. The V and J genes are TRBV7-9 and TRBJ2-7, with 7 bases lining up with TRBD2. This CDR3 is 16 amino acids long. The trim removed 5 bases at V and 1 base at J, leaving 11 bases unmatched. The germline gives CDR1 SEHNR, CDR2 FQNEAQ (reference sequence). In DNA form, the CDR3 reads TGTGCCAGCAGCCCGCGTGGTAGCGGGCCTTCCTACGAGCAGTACTTC. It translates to CASSPRGSGPSYEQYF.

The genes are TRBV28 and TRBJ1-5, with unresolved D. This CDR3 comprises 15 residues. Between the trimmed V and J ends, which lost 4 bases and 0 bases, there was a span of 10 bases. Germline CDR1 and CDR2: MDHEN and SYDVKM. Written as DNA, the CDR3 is TGTGCCAGCAGTTCCCTCTCCGATAGCAATCAGCCCCAGCATTTT. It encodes CASSSLSDSNQPQHF.

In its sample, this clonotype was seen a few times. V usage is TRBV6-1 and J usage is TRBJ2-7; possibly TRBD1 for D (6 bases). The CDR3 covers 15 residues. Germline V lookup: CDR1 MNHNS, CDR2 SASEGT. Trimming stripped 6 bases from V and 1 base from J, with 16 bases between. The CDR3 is CASSGLGQLSYEQYF. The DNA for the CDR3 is TGTGCCAGCAGCGGGCTTGGACAGCTATCCTACGAGCAGTACTTC.

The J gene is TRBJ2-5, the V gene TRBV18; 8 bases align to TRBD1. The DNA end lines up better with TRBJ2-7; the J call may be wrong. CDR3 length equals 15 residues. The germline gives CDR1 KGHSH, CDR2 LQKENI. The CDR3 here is CASSRVTGDMNEQYF. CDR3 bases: TGTGCCAGCTCACGGGTGACAGGGGATATGAACGAGCAGTACTTC.

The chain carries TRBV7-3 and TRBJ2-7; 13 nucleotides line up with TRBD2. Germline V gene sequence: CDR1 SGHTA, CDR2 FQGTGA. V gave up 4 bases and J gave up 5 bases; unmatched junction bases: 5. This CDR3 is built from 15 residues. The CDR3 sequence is CASSSGTSGINEQYF. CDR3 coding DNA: TGTGCCAGCAGCTCCGGGACTAGCGGGATCAACGAGCAGTACTTC.

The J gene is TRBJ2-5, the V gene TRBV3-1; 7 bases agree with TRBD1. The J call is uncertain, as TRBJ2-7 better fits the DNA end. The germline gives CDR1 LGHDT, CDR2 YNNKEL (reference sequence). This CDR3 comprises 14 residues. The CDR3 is CASSQSRTGYEQYF. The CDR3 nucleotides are TGTGCCAGCAGCCAATCCCGGACAGGCTACGAGCAGTACTTC.

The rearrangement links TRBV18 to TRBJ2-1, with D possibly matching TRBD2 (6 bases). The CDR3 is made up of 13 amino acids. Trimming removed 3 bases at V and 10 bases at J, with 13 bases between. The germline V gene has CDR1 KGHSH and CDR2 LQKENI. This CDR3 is CASSPGMGREQFF. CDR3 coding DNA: TGTGCCAGCTCACCGGGGATGGGGAGGGAGCAGTTCTTC.

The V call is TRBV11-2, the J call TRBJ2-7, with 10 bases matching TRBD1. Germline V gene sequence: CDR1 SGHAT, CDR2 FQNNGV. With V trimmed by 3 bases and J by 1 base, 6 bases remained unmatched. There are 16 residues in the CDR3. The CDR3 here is CASSFFGTGASYEQYF. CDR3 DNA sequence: TGTGCCAGCAGCTTCTTCGGGACAGGGGCTTCCTACGAGCAGTACTTC. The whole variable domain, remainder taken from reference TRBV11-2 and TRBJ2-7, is EAGVAQSPRYKIIEKRQSVAFWCNPISGHATLYWYQQILGQGPKLLIQFQNNGVVDDSQLPKDRFSAERLKGVDSTLKIQPAKLEDSAVYLCASSFFGTGASYEQYFGPGTRLTVT.

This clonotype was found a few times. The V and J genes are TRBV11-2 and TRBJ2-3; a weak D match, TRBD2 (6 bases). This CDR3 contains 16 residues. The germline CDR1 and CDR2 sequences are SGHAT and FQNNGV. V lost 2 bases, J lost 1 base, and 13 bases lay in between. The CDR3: CASSLHPAGGTDTQYF. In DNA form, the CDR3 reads TGTGCCAGCAGCTTACACCCAGCGGGCGGCACAGATACGCAGTATTTT. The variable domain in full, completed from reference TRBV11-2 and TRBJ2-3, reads EAGVAQSPRYKIIEKRQSVAFWCNPISGHATLYWYQQILGQGPKLLIQFQNNGVVDDSQLPKDRFSAERLKGVDSTLKIQPAKLEDSAVYLCASSLHPAGGTDTQYFGPGTRLTVL.

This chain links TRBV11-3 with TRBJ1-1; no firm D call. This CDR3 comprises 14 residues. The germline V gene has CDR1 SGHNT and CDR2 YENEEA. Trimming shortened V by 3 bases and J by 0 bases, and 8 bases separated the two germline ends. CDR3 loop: CASSFQSMNTEAFF. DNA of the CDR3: TGTGCCAGCAGCTTTCAGAGCATGAACACTGAAGCTTTCTTT.

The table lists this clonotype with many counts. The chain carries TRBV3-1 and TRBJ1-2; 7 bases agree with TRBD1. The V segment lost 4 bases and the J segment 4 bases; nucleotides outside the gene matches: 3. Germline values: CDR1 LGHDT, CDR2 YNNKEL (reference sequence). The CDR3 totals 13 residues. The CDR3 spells CASSPGTAYGYTF. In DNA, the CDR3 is TGTGCCAGCAGCCCGGGGACAGCCTATGGCTACACCTTC. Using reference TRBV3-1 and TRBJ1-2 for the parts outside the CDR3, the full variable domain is DTAVSQTPKYLVTQMGNDKSIKCEQNLGHDTMYWYKQDSKKFLKIMFSYNNKELIINETVPNRFSPKSPDKAHLNLHINSLELGDSAVYFCASSPGTAYGYTFGSGTRLTVV.

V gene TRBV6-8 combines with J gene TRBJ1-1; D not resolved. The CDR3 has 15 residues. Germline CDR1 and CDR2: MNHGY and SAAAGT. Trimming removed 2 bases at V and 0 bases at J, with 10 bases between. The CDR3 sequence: CASSYLRRMNTEAFF. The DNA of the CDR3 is TGTGCCAGCAGTTACCTCAGGAGAATGAACACTGAAGCTTTCTTT.

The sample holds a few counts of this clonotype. DNA for the CDR3: TGTGCCAGCAGTCAGAGTAGGGGCACAGATACGCAGTATTTT. It codes for CASSQSRGTDTQYF. The chain is built from TRBV6-5 and TRBJ2-3; no reliable D call. V was clipped by 5 bases and J by 1 base, with 10 bases between them. The CDR3 sequence is 14 residues long. Germline V lookup: CDR1 MNHEY, CDR2 SVGAGI.

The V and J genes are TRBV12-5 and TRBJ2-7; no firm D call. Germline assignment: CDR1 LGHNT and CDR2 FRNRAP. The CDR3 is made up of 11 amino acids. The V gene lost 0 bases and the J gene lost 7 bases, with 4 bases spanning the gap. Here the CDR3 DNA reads TGTGCTAGTGGTTTGGTAGAAGAGCAGTACTTC. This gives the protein CASGLVEEQYF.

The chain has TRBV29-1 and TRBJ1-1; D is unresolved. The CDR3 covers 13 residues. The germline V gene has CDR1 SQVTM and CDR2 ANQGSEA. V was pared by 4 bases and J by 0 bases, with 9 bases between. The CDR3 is CSVGAGLNTEAFF. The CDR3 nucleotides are TGCAGCGTTGGAGCGGGGTTGAACACTGAAGCTTTCTTT.